This T cell receptor (beta chain) emerged from a study of cytomegalovirus exposure and HLA in healthy donors (dated by TCRdb to about 2017). Background for the entire study: An earlier analysis of roughly 500 of the donors reported 250 to 350 Gb of sequence data and 100 million to 140 million unique TCR beta sequences from 150 million to 200 million T cells. An early release that covered fewer than 800 HLA-typed donors contained approximately 300 gigabases of sequencing data and approximately 85 million unique TCR sequences. The genetic ancestry cluster associated with self-reported Caucasian donors included 81% of the roughly 380 genotyped donors. The study was designed to test whether signatures of past pathogen exposure could be identified by cataloging public T cell receptors. Using immunosequencing, the study profiled T cell repertoires from fewer than 700 subjects and related those repertoires to cytomegalovirus serostatus. Besides the first cohort of about 730 subjects, a separate validation cohort made up of some 110 different subjects was used. High-throughput TCR immunosequencing, statistical association of individual TCRs with disease status, and machine learning were combined to predict cytomegalovirus infection status. In a later analysis, previously published TCR beta repertoires from more than 500 donors were re-analyzed and high-resolution HLA genotyping was added so that TCR occurrence patterns could be studied. Rather than drawing on any new phenotypic data, the later analysis identified candidate immune exposures from TCR beta sequences and the way those sequences occurred across donors. In an earlier analysis of roughly 580 of the donors, high-throughput TCR beta sequencing was used to judge whether each TCR beta V gene segment behaved as functional or pseudogenic. Donor age, sex, ethnicity and CMV serostatus were compiled together with the repertoire data. A later genetic analysis took genome-wide SNP genotypes for about 65% of the 666 donors and used that subset as a discovery cohort. Every repertoire in the discovery cohort had been generated on one and the same sequencing platform. HLA typing covered class I and class II loci at four-digit resolution. The number of donors typed differed by locus, with about 629-630 for A, B, C, DRB1 and DQB1, around 500 for DQA1, 600 to 610 for DPA1, and 400 to 490 for DPB1. Roughly 5 DR-DQ haplotypes were handled as single units for association and clustering, since linkage in the cohort was strong. On average, 235,054 unique TCR beta nucleotide sequences were sequenced per donor among some 420 genotyped donors of the cohort, with about 17% of those sequences being non-productive. What the work shows at the level of the full study, not this receptor alone: A further reported finding was that TCR beta sequences accurately predicted the HLA-A and HLA-B alleles for most subjects in the first cohort. Specific HLA alleles were associated with roughly 17,000 TCR beta sequences at a false discovery rate of 0.05 in a later analysis. In both the original and validation cohorts, the classifier was reported to diagnose cytomegalovirus status with high specificity and sensitivity. The earlier analysis of approximately 560 of the donors excluded about 16 rarely observed V segments, including chromosome 9 orphons, because counts were too low. According to a later analysis, TCR association rates differed among HLA loci, with DRB1 alleles showing the most associated TCRs and HLA-C alleles showing the fewest. The 87-base-pair reads could not distinguish some IMGT-functional V segments, including TRBV6-2 and TRBV6-3, so those segments were excluded. Most CMV-associated TCR beta chains appeared to be HLA-restricted in a later analysis, and the HLA associations seemed to be driven largely by CMV exposure. An earlier analysis of 587 of the donors showed that most TCR beta V segments appeared in productive rearrangements either about 87% or about 30% of the time, which broadly matched IMGT annotations. A few of the identified cytomegalovirus-associated TCR beta chains were confirmed in vitro to be specific for cytomegalovirus antigens. A later analysis reported that several top co-occurrence clusters appeared linked to parvovirus B19, influenza, CMV and Epstein-Barr virus. Strong co-occurrence of HLA alleles, especially DR and DQ, made assigning TCR associations to individual alleles difficult. HLA typing was unavailable for some donors at each locus, so association tests used only the typed subset. The study gave a list of over 150 TCR beta chains associated with cytomegalovirus. Sequencing depth was assumed to be roughly uniform across donors in the presence/absence analyses, though that assumption may not hold. Linkage disequilibrium might explain the correlated functional status among segregating V segments, but an unknown experimental factor could not be excluded. While some public TCRs were present in many individuals, most TCR sequences turned up only very rarely across donors. A later analysis found that HLA-associated TCR beta chains were more clonally expanded and had lower generation probabilities than equally common non-associated chains. Only TCR beta chains were sequenced in this cohort, and the absence of alpha or paired-chain data limited detectable features. A later genetic analysis reported fewer N-insertions in productive TCRs among donors in an Asian-associated ancestry cluster than the roughly 620-donor mean. A cluster of highly shared sequence variants was judged likely to represent a technical artifact of the sequencing pipeline. For the cohort, immune exposure information was limited to CMV serostatus. The authors suggested that the approach could potentially be extended to other disease states and immunological phenotypes. In a later genetic analysis, a missense DCLRE1C variant was associated with V-gene and J-gene trimming of TCR beta chains, and the association was replicated in an independent cohort.

Note on this clone: The antigen this receptor binds is unknown. Base qualities are not provided; no much larger clone lies one nucleotide away.

Unmatched junction bases come to 12, with V trimmed by 3 bases and J by 5 bases. Including the terminal cysteine and phenylalanine, the CDR3 comprises 16 residues. Kept here is only the CDR3 DNA, which spans 48 bases and is read in frame from base 1. Based on the germline V gene, the CDR1 and CDR2 sequences are KGHSH and LQKENI. Libraries were built with the immunoSEQ multiplex PCR assay. For the multiplex PCR, a mixture combining 60 forward primers for TCR Vbeta segments and 13 reverse primers for TCR Jbeta segments was used. The CDR3 region of rearranged TCR beta genes was amplified from genomic DNA by a multiplex PCR assay. The Illumina HiSeq System was used to sequence the amplified TCR beta libraries as 87-base-pair reads. The published analysis was carried out like this. In a later analysis, about 80 million unique TCR beta chains were counted across the approximately 640 repertoires, and about 10 million of these chains were shared by at least two donors. Raw reads were error-corrected and collapsed into unique sequences by a nearest-neighbor algorithm in which closely related sequences were merged to remove PCR and sequencing errors. To assign V, D and J gene segments, CDR3 sequences were aligned to IMGT reference sequences. For a sequence to be retained, at least a six-nucleotide match to both a V gene segment and a J gene segment was required. Rearrangements were classified as productive when the CDR3 lacked stop codons and remained in frame with V and J, and all other rearrangements were classified as non-productive. Following IMGT convention, CDR3 was defined as the stretch from the second conserved V-encoded cysteine up to the conserved J-encoded phenylalanine. Sequences without an unambiguous match to a single V gene segment were excluded from the earlier analysis of about 600 of the donors. An earlier analysis of approximately 590 of the donors called V segments functional above 56.7% productive rearrangements and segregating when the between-donor standard deviation exceeded 5%. A statistical classification framework was developed to diagnose cytomegalovirus status using the catalog of TCR beta chain sequences. V and J gene assignment, in a later analysis, came from comparing TCR nucleotide sequences with IMGT/GENE-DB human TR gene sequences. A later analysis assigned CDR3 sequences and most-parsimonious VDJ recombination scenarios with the TCRdist pipeline. In a later analysis, each TCR beta chain was defined by its CDR3 amino acid sequence together with its V-gene family, and reads without a unique V-gene family were excluded. A later analysis removed 592 highly shared, low-generation-probability nucleotide sequences to deal with suspected cross-contamination and a sequencing artifact. In a later analysis, a clonal expansion index was calculated for each public chain from normalized within-repertoire ranks of inferred template counts. A later analysis computed generation probabilities with a VDJ recombination model fitted to out-of-frame rearrangements, and checked the results against IGoR. In a later analysis, hypergeometric tests were used to score TCR-TCR, TCR-HLA and TCR-CMV co-occurrence, with a repertoire-size bias correction applied to TCR pairs. False discovery rates were estimated in a later analysis by permuting HLA or CMV assignments 20 times. In a later analysis, co-occurring TCRs were grouped with DBSCAN, and TCRdist sequence similarity was added when clustering was performed within HLA-allele-positive subsets. Repertoires with fewer than 30,000 or more than 120,000 public chains, plus five repertoires with anomalous nucleotide sharing, were excluded from co-occurrence clustering. TCRdb took this table from immuneACCESS and kept in-frame rearrangements with V and J called. Such tables lack part of the clones; where checked against another copy, unresolved V genes explain under half of the gap, and the rest is unexplained. That table furnishes V, J and clone size, whereas the DNA furnished D and trimming. Recorded for this sample are more than 85,000 clones; around 80% of them occurred a single time. The ten most abundant clones make up 2.5% to 3% of the sample.

The cohort was made up of 666 healthy bone marrow donors. At the time of sampling, every cohort member was nominally healthy, though immune exposures that went unrecorded were likely present. The donor was CMV seropositive and belonged to the group of more than 250 seropositive cohort members. A peripheral blood sample was collected from each donor, and TCR beta sequencing was performed on peripheral blood mononuclear cells. The Qiagen DNeasy Blood Extraction Kit was used to extract genomic DNA from the blood cell samples. The chain couples TRBV18 to TRBJ1-2, with 7 bases matching TRBD1. The sequenced sample was PBMCs. This receptor was obtained from a woman aged 55-70 years in good health and CMV-seropositive. The nucleotide sequence reads as follows: TGTGCCAGCTCACCCCCCGCAGACAGGGCGTCTTATGGCTACACCTTC. Its product reads: CASSPPADRASYGYTF.